These 10 T cell receptor beta chains share one sample of origin, sequenced in a study of post-analysis software for immune sequencing data (dated by TCRdb to the mid-2010s). General conclusions and limits of the study: Significantly higher frequencies in patients than in controls were found for about five TRBV segments, including TRBV5-6, TRBV5-1 and TRBV20-1.

These receptors' targets are unknown. Library preparation used PCR. Sequencing took place on an Illumina HiSeq 2500. To reduce PCR and sequencing biases, unique molecular identifiers were built into the TCR beta cDNA libraries. TCRdb's own reprocessing of the public reads used fastp at Q25 and MiXCR and kept productive beta chains. Every entry covers one CDR3 protein and lists the most common genes and DNA from its rows. This sample lists more than 500,000 distinct CDR3 sequences; around a third were detected once. Clones ranked in the top ten supply around 6% of the sample. Sequences were obtained from blood. The receptors stem from a girl aged 2-17 years with multiple sclerosis.

This clonotype appeared a few times. The chain has TRBV11-2 and TRBJ2-1; 10 nucleotides line up with TRBD2. V lost 5 bases and J lost 0; bases outside the gene matches: 22. Looked up from germline, CDR1 is SGHAT and CDR2 is FQNNGV. The CDR3 has 22 residues. This chain's CDR3 is CASSPPRPPGLALARSYNEQFF. CDR3 DNA: TGTGCCAGCAGCCCCCCCCGTCCCCCGGGACTAGCGCTTGCCCGCTCCTACAATGAGCAGTTCTTC.

CDR3 nucleotides: TGTGCCAGCCGGCGGGGGGCGGACACTGAAGCTTTCTTT. The encoded protein is CASRRGADTEAFF. The J gene is TRBJ1-1, the V gene TRBV6-5; TRBD1 might be the D (6 bases). The V end was cut by 8 bases, the J end by 3 bases, with 13 bases between. The germline CDR1 and CDR2 sequences are MNHEY and SVGAGI. The CDR3 contains 13 residues.

The rearrangement links TRBV5-1 to TRBJ2-6; D is uncertain. In germline, CDR1 is SGHRS, CDR2 YFSETQ. Trimming stripped 0 bases from V and 4 bases from J, with 14 bases between. CDR3 length: 17 amino acids. CDR3 DNA: TGCGCCAGCAGCTTGGTCGCGTTCGGAGCGGGGGCCAACGTCCTGACTTTC. Encoded protein: CASSLVAFGAGANVLTF.

The rearrangement joins TRBV27 to TRBJ2-5; 16 nucleotides line up with TRBD2. Unmatched junction bases numbered 9, after V lost 5 bases and J lost 9 bases. The CDR3 length is 16 residues. Germline V gene sequence: CDR1 MNHEY, CDR2 SMNVEV (reference sequence). The CDR3 region has the DNA TGTGCCAGCAGTCTAGCCCAGGGACTAGCGGGGGGGGCCCAGTACTTC. Its protein is CASSLAQGLAGGAQYF.

The table lists this clonotype with a few counts. This rearrangement joins TRBV6-6 to TRBJ2-1; 10 nucleotides line up with TRBD1. CDR1 MNHNY and CDR2 SVGAGI come from the germline V gene (reference sequence). V dropped 6 bases and J dropped 6; count of bases not matched to a gene: 8. The CDR3 is 15 residues long. For the CDR3, the DNA is TGTGCCAGCAGACAATCGACAGGGGGCCGCAATGAGCAGTTCTTC. Protein product: CASRQSTGGRNEQFF.

J is TRBJ2-7 and V is TRBV5-5, with 15 bases aligning to TRBD2. This CDR3 is 18 amino acids long. The J segment lost 7 bases and the V segment lost 5 bases, leaving 16 bases of the junction unmatched. The germline V gene has CDR1 SGHKS and CDR2 YYEKEE (reference sequence). The chain's CDR3 is CASRLGLAGGPSYNEQYF. The CDR3 DNA reads as TGTGCCAGCAGACTGGGACTAGCGGGGGGCCCTTCCTACAATGAGCAGTACTTC.

This sequence joins TRBV18 and TRBJ2-1, with D unclear. Germline loops: CDR1 KGHSH, CDR2 LQKENI. The germline V and J ends were trimmed by 1 base and 8 bases, with 9 bases remaining between them. The CDR3 is 13 amino acids. The CDR3 nucleotides read TGTGCCAGCTCACCACGCCAGGAGTATGAGCAGTTCTTC. Its protein is CASSPRQEYEQFF.

The chain joins TRBV27 to TRBJ2-1; D may be TRBD2 (6 bases). There are 18 residues in the CDR3. Trimming took 3 bases from V and 14 from J, leaving 32 bases between them. The germline V gene encodes CDR1 MNHEY and CDR2 SMNVEV (reference sequence). The chain's CDR3 is CASSFEGVGDPRTSLEFF. The CDR3 bases are TGTGCCAGCAGTTTTGAGGGAGTGGGTGACCCCCGTACTAGCTTGGAGTTCTTC.

V and J are TRBV20-1 and TRBJ1-5; 8 bases are a match to TRBD1. This CDR3 has 12 residues. Germline loops: CDR1 DFQATT, CDR2 SNEGSKA (reference sequence). V gave up 5 bases and J gave up 7 bases; unmatched junction bases: 4. CDR3 residues: CSAGQGGQPQHF. CDR3 nucleotide sequence: TGCAGTGCTGGACAGGGTGGACAGCCCCAGCATTTT.

The chain uses TRBV18 and TRBJ2-3; maybe TRBD2 (5 bases). The length of the CDR3 is 14 residues. V was shortened by 3 bases and J by 3 bases, with 10 bases between the two germline ends. Germline-derived CDR1 and CDR2 are KGHSH and LQKENI. The CDR3 loop is CASSPKSGTDTQYF. In DNA, the CDR3 is TGTGCCAGCTCACCCAAGTCGGGGACAGATACGCAGTATTTT.